This T cell receptor beta chain is drawn from a study of control samples from healthy donors and cancer patients. Germline assignment: CDR1 SEHNR and CDR2 FQNEAQ (reference sequence). The CDR3 has 14 residues. V was pared by 4 bases and J by 9 bases, with 4 bases of the junction left unmatched. Method: immunoSEQ multiplex PCR; TCRdb's copy keeps in-frame clones and lacks some. The sample has about 140,000 clones, 80% to 95% seen once; the top ten hold 11%. The sequencing input was blood. The chain has TRBV7-9 and TRBJ2-1; 12 bases map to TRBD2. The source is a man aged 25 to 40 in good health. The CDR3 bases are TGTGCCAGCAGCTCGACTAGCGGGAGATCTGAGCAGTTCTTC. Translating gives CASSSTSGRSEQFF.